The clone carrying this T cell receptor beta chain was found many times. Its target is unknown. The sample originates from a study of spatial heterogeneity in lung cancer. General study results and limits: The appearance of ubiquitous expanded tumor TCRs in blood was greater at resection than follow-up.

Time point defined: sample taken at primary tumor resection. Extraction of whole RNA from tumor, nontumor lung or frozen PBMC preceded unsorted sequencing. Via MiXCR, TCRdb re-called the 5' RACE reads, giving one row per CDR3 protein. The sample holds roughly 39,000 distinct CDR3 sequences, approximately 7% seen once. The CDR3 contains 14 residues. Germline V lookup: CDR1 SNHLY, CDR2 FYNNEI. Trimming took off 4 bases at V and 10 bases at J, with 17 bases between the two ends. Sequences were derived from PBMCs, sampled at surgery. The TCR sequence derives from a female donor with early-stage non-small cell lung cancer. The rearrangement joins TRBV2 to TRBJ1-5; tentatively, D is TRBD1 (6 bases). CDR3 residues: CASSATGPNEPQHF. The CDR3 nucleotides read TGTGCCAGCAGTGCGACAGGCCCAAACGAACCCCAGCATTTT.